These 20 T cell receptor beta chains share one sample of origin, sequenced in a study of blood T cell repertoires in COVID-19. Assay: immunoSEQ multiplex PCR; the TCRdb copy retains only in-frame clones and omits some. The sample has roughly 130,000 clones; almost 85% are singletons. Sequenced sample: PBMCs or T cells enriched from blood (not recorded which). All receptors come from a woman aged 45-59 years with acute COVID-19.

The rearrangement joins TRBV28 to TRBJ1-5; 9 bases line up with TRBD1. The junction had 4 bases not matched to a gene; V was cut back by 4 bases and J by 6 bases. The germline gives CDR1 MDHEN, CDR2 SYDVKM. The CDR3 is 14 amino acids. The CDR3 DNA is TGTGCCAGCAGTTATACAGGGGGCGGTCAGCCCCAGCATTTT. Its translation is CASSYTGGGQPQHF. The variable domain in full, completed from reference TRBV28 and TRBJ1-5, reads DVKVTQSSRYLVKRTGEKVFLECVQDMDHENMFWYRQDPGLGLRLIYFSYDVKMKEKGDIPEGYSVSREKKERFSLILESASTNQTSMYLCASSYTGGGQPQHFGDGTRLSIL.

This chain joins TRBV11-3 and TRBJ2-7; tentative D call: TRBD1 (7 bases). The CDR3 is 14 amino acids. Trimming took 4 bases from V and 2 from J, leaving 12 bases between them. Germline V gene sequence: CDR1 SGHNT, CDR2 YENEEA. The CDR3 sequence: CASSWRDSTYEQYF. The CDR3 bases are TGTGCCAGCAGCTGGCGGGACAGCACCTACGAGCAGTACTTC.

The chain employs TRBV4-1 and TRBJ2-3, with 7 bases that match TRBD2. The germline V gene encodes CDR1 MGHRA and CDR2 YSYEKL. Germline trimming cut 4 bases from V and 6 bases from J; bases unmatched to any gene: 16. This CDR3 comprises 17 residues. The CDR3 bases are TGCGCCAGCAGCCCAACGTTCGCTAGCGGCAAAGGGGATACGCAGTATTTT. Translation: CASSPTFASGKGDTQYF.

This sequence joins TRBV29-1 and TRBJ1-2; 9 bases are a match to TRBD1. Per germline, CDR1 SQVTM and CDR2 ANQGSEA. J lost 9 bases, V lost 6 bases, and 5 bases had no gene match. This CDR3 is 11 amino acids long. The CDR3 bases are TGCAGCGTAAACAGGGGGCTAAGCTACACCTTC. Its protein is CSVNRGLSYTF.

The J gene is TRBJ2-7, the V gene TRBV2; D ambiguous. Germline CDR1 SNHLY, CDR2 FYNNEI. V was pared by 2 bases and J by 1 base, with 3 bases between. The CDR3 extends over 12 amino acids. The CDR3 DNA reads TGTGCCAGCAGTGAAACATCCTACGAGCAGTACTTC. As protein: CASSETSYEQYF.

This clone was picked up one time. J is TRBJ1-3 and V is TRBV19; D uncertain. The CDR3 is made up of 16 amino acids. Germline CDR1 and CDR2: LNHDA and SQIVND (reference sequence). V lost 10 bases, J lost 0 bases, and 19 bases lay in between. Written as DNA, the CDR3 is TGTGCCACCGGGGAGGGAACCACCGTCTCTGGAAACACCATATATTTT. It translates to CATGEGTTVSGNTIYF. Full variable domain (outside the CDR3, taken from reference TRBV19 and TRBJ1-3): DGGITQSPKYLFRKEGQNVTLSCEQNLNHDAMYWYRQDPGQGLRLIYYSQIVNDFQKGDIAEGYSVSREKKESFPLTVTSAQKNPTAFYLCATGEGTTVSGNTIYFGEGSWLTVV.

In DNA form, the CDR3 reads TGCGCCAGCAGCTTGTACTATAGTTCCTACGAGCAGTACTTC. This gives the protein CASSLYYSSYEQYF. The chain joins TRBV5-1 to TRBJ2-7; D is unresolved. CDR3 length: 14 amino acids. Germline V gives CDR1 SGHRS, CDR2 YFSETQ. V lost 1 base to trimming and J lost 1 base, with 9 bases between them.

The CDR3 spells CASSITSGLAGLETQYF. The CDR3 region has the DNA TGTGCCAGTAGTATAACCTCGGGACTAGCGGGACTAGAGACCCAGTACTTC. V and J are TRBV19 and TRBJ2-5, with 13 nucleotides matching TRBD2. J was trimmed by 4 bases and V by 2 bases; bases with no gene match: 7. Germline V lookup: CDR1 LNHDA, CDR2 SQIVND (reference sequence). CDR3 size: 17 residues.

This clone appeared a few times. This chain connects TRBV28 to TRBJ1-1; 10 bases match TRBD1. Germline CDR1 MDHEN, CDR2 SYDVKM. V dropped 6 bases and J dropped 4; count of bases not matched to a gene: 5. The CDR3 loop spans 14 amino acids. The CDR3 loop is CASSWGQGSTEAFF. Written as DNA, the CDR3 is TGTGCCAGCAGCTGGGGACAGGGGAGCACTGAAGCTTTCTTT. Complete variable domain (other parts from reference TRBV28 and TRBJ1-1): DVKVTQSSRYLVKRTGEKVFLECVQDMDHENMFWYRQDPGLGLRLIYFSYDVKMKEKGDIPEGYSVSREKKERFSLILESASTNQTSMYLCASSWGQGSTEAFFGQGTRLTVV.

The chain recombines TRBV7-9 with TRBJ2-1; TRBD2 matches 8 bases. The CDR3 totals 16 residues. Looked up from germline, CDR1 is SEHNR and CDR2 is FQNEAQ (reference sequence). J lost 0 bases, V lost 5 bases, and 6 bases had no gene match. The CDR3 sequence is CASSSRTSLSYNEQFF. The DNA of the CDR3 is TGTGCCAGCAGCAGTCGGACTAGCCTCTCCTACAATGAGCAGTTCTTC.

V gene TRBV7-2 combines with J gene TRBJ2-1; 8 bases are a match to TRBD2. The V and J ends lost 2 bases and 12 bases, in that order; junction bases with no gene match: 12. Germline V gene sequence: CDR1 SGHTA, CDR2 FQGNSA. The CDR3 sequence is 15 residues long. DNA of the CDR3: TGTGCCAGCAGCTTACCGGGAGGGGGAATCATTGTGCAGTTCTTC. Translation: CASSLPGGGIIVQFF.

The V gene is TRBV11-2, the J gene TRBJ2-1; no reliable D call. The CDR3 contains 13 residues. Germline V lookup: CDR1 SGHAT, CDR2 FQNNGV. Between the trimmed V and J ends, which lost 4 bases and 6 bases, there was a span of 10 bases. In DNA, the CDR3 is TGTGCCAGCAGCTCGCGAGGTGCCAATGAGCAGTTCTTC. It translates to CASSSRGANEQFF.

This chain uses TRBV7-9 with TRBJ1-5; D might be TRBD1 (5 bases). Per the germline V gene, CDR1 is SEHNR and CDR2 is FQNEAQ (reference sequence). Trimming stripped 1 base from V and 4 bases from J, with 8 bases between. The CDR3 totals 14 residues. The CDR3 sequence: CASSLGGGNQPQHF. The CDR3 region has the DNA TGTGCCAGCAGCTTAGGGGGCGGAAATCAGCCCCAGCATTTT.

This sequence joins TRBV7-3 and TRBJ2-3, with 7 bases fitting TRBD2. The CDR3 runs to 16 residues. Germline CDR1 reads SGHTA; CDR2 reads FQGTGA. The junction had 10 bases not matched to a gene; V was cut back by 2 bases and J by 5 bases. For the CDR3, the DNA is TGTGCCAGCAGCTTAGGATGGGACTATGGCCGAGATACGCAGTATTTT. Its protein product is CASSLGWDYGRDTQYF.

V gene TRBV10-3 combines with J gene TRBJ1-2, with D perhaps matching TRBD1 (5 bases). Trimming removed 2 bases from V and 4 bases from J, with 11 bases in between. Germline values: CDR1 ENHRY, CDR2 SYGVKD. CDR3 length: 14 amino acids. The CDR3, as DNA: TGTGCCATCAGTGAGCTTCAGGGCGGCTATGGCTACACCTTC. Amino acid sequence: CAISELQGGYGYTF.

The chain combines TRBV28 with TRBJ2-3; 8 bases align to TRBD1. J lost 5 bases, V lost 8 bases, and 3 bases had no gene match. The CDR3 spans 12 residues. The V gene's germline CDR1 is MDHEN and CDR2 SYDVKM. DNA of the CDR3: TGTGCCAGCCTACAGGGGGGAGATACGCAGTATTTT. Its translation is CASLQGGDTQYF.

This clone has a handful of counts. This chain uses TRBV19 with TRBJ1-5, with D possibly being TRBD1 (6 bases). CDR1 LNHDA and CDR2 SQIVND come from the germline V gene (reference sequence). The CDR3 spans 17 residues. The V end was cut by 1 base, the J end by 0 bases, with 13 bases between. CDR3 sequence reads: CASSIVVTGHSNQPQHF. In DNA, the CDR3 is TGTGCCAGTAGTATAGTGGTTACGGGACATAGCAATCAGCCCCAGCATTTT.

This clone appeared once. V gene TRBV19 combines with J gene TRBJ2-5, with TRBD1 matching over 8 bases. Germline CDR1 and CDR2: LNHDA and SQIVND (reference sequence). Trimming took 10 bases from V and 3 from J; bases not matched to a gene: 7. The CDR3 spans 13 residues. The CDR3 loop reads CATGQAEKETQYF. In nucleotides, the CDR3 is TGTGCCACGGGACAGGCCGAAAAAGAGACCCAGTACTTC.

The V gene is TRBV7-7, the J gene TRBJ2-1, with a tentative D call TRBD1 (5 bases). The CDR3 loop spans 15 amino acids. CDR1 and CDR2 (germline): SSHAT, FNYEAQ (reference sequence). Trimming took off 1 base at V and 5 bases at J, with 12 bases between the two ends. CDR3 region: CASSLGQGRNNEQFF. Written as DNA, the CDR3 is TGTGCCAGCAGCTTAGGGCAGGGTCGCAACAATGAGCAGTTCTTC.

This clone appeared a few times. The rearrangement uses TRBV15 and TRBJ1-5, with 12 nucleotides matching TRBD1. CDR3 length equals 20 residues. Per germline, CDR1 LNHNV and CDR2 YYDKDF (reference sequence). V was pared by 5 bases and J by 4 bases, with 18 bases of the junction left unmatched. DNA of the CDR3: TGTGCCACCAGCCGATCAACCGGGACAGGGGGCCGACTGTGGAATCAGCCCCAGCATTTT. It yields the protein CATSRSTGTGGRLWNQPQHF.